This is a list of T cell receptor beta chains from one sample in a study of blood T cell repertoires in COVID-19. The data were produced by immunoSEQ multiplex PCR, yet TCRdb's version contains in-frame clones alone and is incomplete. The sample holds under 150,000 clones, around 81% seen once. Specimen: peripheral blood. The receptor set was obtained from a human donor with acute or convalescent COVID-19. The donor label of this sample is uncertain. Each CDR3 is given with its conserved first and last residue. Fields, in order: J gene, D gene, clone size, V gene, CDR3 DNA, CDR3 protein. The D gene is left open where the match is weak. Size is omitted from some rows. Given values are once, few, many or a class for expanded clones.

TRBJ1-2 | TRBD1 | - | TRBV6-6 | TGTGCCAGCAGTTACTTTGGACAGGGAGGAGATGGCTACACCTTC | CASSYFGQGGDGYTF
TRBJ1-5 | - | - | TRBV18 | TGTGCCAGCTCATCTGGGAGGATAAGGCGTCAGCCCCAGCATTTT | CASSSGRIRRQPQHF
TRBJ1-2 | - | few | TRBV5-4 | TGTGCCAGCAGCGCCCCGCAGAAGTCCTATGGCTACACCTTC | CASSAPQKSYGYTF
TRBJ2-7 | - | once | TRBV6-5 | TGTGCCAGCAGTTACGATGGGGGGTCCTACGAGCAGTACTTC | CASSYDGGSYEQYF
TRBJ2-3 | TRBD1 | once | TRBV18 | TGTGCCAGCTCCCGAACCGGGACAGGGGTATTAGGTACGCAGTATTTT | CASSRTGTGVLGTQYF
TRBJ2-5 | - | once | TRBV25-1 | TGTGCCAGCAGTGAATTGGAGGGGGCTGGCGAGACCCAGTACTTC | CASSELEGAGETQYF
TRBJ1-2 | - | - | TRBV4-1 | TGCGCCAGCAGCCAAGCCGGGACGGGGGACTATGGCTACACCTTC | CASSQAGTGDYGYTF
TRBJ2-7 | - | - | TRBV12-3/TRBV12-4 | TGTGCCAGCAGTCCCGGACACTACTACGAGCAGTACTTC | CASSPGHYYEQYF
TRBJ1-2 | - | - | TRBV19 | TGTGCCAGTAGTATTCTTCACCTGGGGGGATATGGCTACACCTTC | CASSILHLGGYGYTF
TRBJ2-1 | TRBD1 | - | TRBV29-1 | TGCAGCGCGGGGACAGGGATCAATGAGCAGTTCTTC | CSAGTGINEQFF